These 13 T cell receptor beta chains were all obtained from the same sample, sequenced in a study of cytotoxic CD8 clonotypes in ibrutinib-treated CLL. Using immunoSEQ multiplex PCR, the repertoire was profiled, and TCRdb retains in-frame clones only, with some absent. The sample lists 60,000 to 75,000 clones, about nine tenths occurring once. The sequenced sample was PBMCs, obtained after 12 months of ibrutinib treatment. The source is a human donor with chronic lymphocytic leukemia.

The chain has TRBV11-2 and TRBJ2-1, with TRBD1 matching 9 bases. The CDR3 consists of 18 residues. Germline V gene sequence: CDR1 SGHAT, CDR2 FQNNGV. V dropped 3 bases and J dropped 0; count of bases not matched to a gene: 9. CDR3 bases: TGTGCCAGCAGCTTTGCCCGCCGGGACAGGGACTCCTACAATGAGCAGTTCTTC. Protein sequence: CASSFARRDRDSYNEQFF.

The count of this clone is one. The V and J genes are TRBV5-6 and TRBJ2-5, with 8 bases lining up with TRBD1. The CDR3 has 14 residues. Germline trimming cut 3 bases from V and 1 base from J; bases unmatched to any gene: 2. The germline V gene has CDR1 SGHDT and CDR2 YYEEEE. This CDR3 is CASSSGQAQETQYF. CDR3 coding DNA: TGTGCCAGCAGCTCGGGACAGGCCCAAGAGACCCAGTACTTC.

V usage is TRBV5-1 and J usage is TRBJ2-5; 9 nucleotides line up with TRBD1. This CDR3 contains 15 residues. Germline V lookup: CDR1 SGHRS, CDR2 YFSETQ. V shed 2 bases and J 6 bases; nucleotides not matched to a gene: 8. The CDR3 nucleotides read TGCGCCAGCAGCTTTGGGGACAGGGCGGTACAGACCCAGTACTTC. As protein: CASSFGDRAVQTQYF.

The genes are TRBV4-3 and TRBJ2-1; TRBD1 agrees at 10 bases. This CDR3 comprises 16 residues. Trimming took 1 base from V and 4 from J; bases not matched to a gene: 4. CDR1 is LGHNA, CDR2 YSLEER, per germline. This chain's CDR3 is CASSQVGQGQYNEQFF. CDR3 sequence (DNA): TGCGCCAGCAGCCAAGTGGGACAGGGGCAATACAATGAGCAGTTCTTC.

The rearrangement links TRBV7-9 to TRBJ1-5, with a weak D call TRBD1 (5 bases). The CDR3 loop spans 14 amino acids. V lost 4 bases, J lost 2 bases, and 9 bases lay in between. CDR1 is SEHNR, CDR2 FQNEAQ, per germline (reference sequence). This CDR3 reads CASSSGGGNQPQHF. Here the CDR3 DNA reads TGTGCCAGCAGCTCCGGGGGGGGCAATCAGCCCCAGCATTTT.

This rearrangement joins TRBV18 to TRBJ2-7, with D possibly called TRBD1 or TRBD2 (5 bases each). The CDR3 loop spans 13 amino acids. Germline assignment: CDR1 KGHSH and CDR2 LQKENI. V dropped 2 bases and J dropped 9 bases, with 14 bases sitting between them. The CDR3 DNA is TGTGCCAGCTCACCATCGCAGGGAGAGGTGCAGTACTTC. It codes for CASSPSQGEVQYF.

The chain couples TRBV7-9 to TRBJ2-5; TRBD1 aligns across 11 bases. The CDR3 is made up of 16 amino acids. V was clipped by 5 bases and J by 5 bases; unmatched bases: 10. Germline V gene data show CDR1 as SEHNR and CDR2 as FQNEAQ (reference sequence). DNA for the CDR3: TGTGCCAGCAGCGCGGGGACAGGGGGTGTCGTCGAGACCCAGTACTTC. It yields the protein CASSAGTGGVVETQYF. The full variable domain, with the rest looked up from reference TRBV7-9 and TRBJ2-5, is DTGVSQNPRHKITKRGQNVTFRCDPISEHNRLYWYRQTLGQGPEFLTYFQNEAQLEKSRLLSDRFSAERPKGSFSTLEIQRTEQGDSAMYLCASSAGTGGVVETQYFGPGTRLLVL.

The chain combines TRBV15 with TRBJ2-1; D unclear. V was shortened by 4 bases and J by 10 bases, with 17 bases between the two germline ends. This CDR3 has 14 residues. CDR1 and CDR2 (germline): LNHNV, YYDKDF (reference sequence). This chain's CDR3 is CATSNYRAEVEQFF. CDR3 nucleotides: TGTGCCACCAGCAACTATCGGGCAGAGGTAGAGCAGTTCTTC.

This chain joins TRBV4-2 and TRBJ2-7; possibly TRBD2 for D (5 bases). The V end lost 0 bases, the J end lost 0 bases, and 24 bases lay between the germline ends. The CDR3 covers 20 residues. From germline, CDR1 is LGHNA and CDR2 YNFKEQ. The chain's CDR3 is CASSQEVVFLGDPTSYEQYF. The CDR3 DNA sequence: TGTGCCAGCAGCCAAGAAGTAGTCTTCCTGGGAGACCCAACCTCCTACGAGCAGTACTTC.

The genes are TRBV30 and TRBJ2-1, with TRBD2 identical over 11 bases. CDR1 and CDR2 from the germline V gene are GTSNPN and SVGIG (reference sequence). The CDR3 spans 17 residues. V lost 8 bases and J lost 7; bases outside the gene matches: 19. This CDR3 is CAGANGETSGTRNEQFF. The CDR3 bases are TGTGCCGGGGCGAACGGAGAGACTAGCGGGACAAGGAATGAGCAGTTCTTC.

A few counts support this clone. The chain carries TRBV10-1 and TRBJ2-7; TRBD1 agrees at 7 bases. V lost 5 bases to trimming and J lost 2 bases; unmatched junction nucleotides: 3. Germline V gene sequence: CDR1 WNHNN, CDR2 SYGVQD (reference sequence). The CDR3 spans 13 residues. CDR3: CASSLQGAYEQYF. The DNA for the CDR3 is TGCGCCAGCAGTCTGCAGGGGGCCTACGAGCAGTACTTC.

This sequence joins TRBV9 and TRBJ1-3, with no clear D. V lost 0 bases, J lost 4 bases, and 11 bases lay in between. Germline-derived CDR1 and CDR2 are SGDLS and YYNGEE. The CDR3 loop spans 15 amino acids. CDR3 region: CASSVASTTGNTIYF. The CDR3 coding sequence is TGTGCCAGCAGCGTAGCCTCGACGACCGGAAACACCATATATTTT. The entire variable domain, with the rest obtained from reference TRBV9 and TRBJ1-3, is as follows: DSGVTQTPKHLITATGQRVTLRCSPRSGDLSVYWYQQSLDQGLQFLIQYYNGEERAKGNILERFSAQQFPDLHSELNLSSLELGDSALYFCASSVASTTGNTIYFGEGSWLTVV.

The chain links TRBV29-1 to TRBJ2-3, with TRBD1 matching 11 bases. V shed 0 bases, J shed 6 bases, and the junction held 14 bases outside the gene matches. There are 18 residues in the CDR3. From germline, CDR1 is SQVTM and CDR2 ANQGSEA. This CDR3 reads CSVEDLHGTGGTTDTQYF. The CDR3 DNA reads TGCAGCGTTGAAGATCTTCATGGGACAGGGGGGACCACGGATACGCAGTATTTT.